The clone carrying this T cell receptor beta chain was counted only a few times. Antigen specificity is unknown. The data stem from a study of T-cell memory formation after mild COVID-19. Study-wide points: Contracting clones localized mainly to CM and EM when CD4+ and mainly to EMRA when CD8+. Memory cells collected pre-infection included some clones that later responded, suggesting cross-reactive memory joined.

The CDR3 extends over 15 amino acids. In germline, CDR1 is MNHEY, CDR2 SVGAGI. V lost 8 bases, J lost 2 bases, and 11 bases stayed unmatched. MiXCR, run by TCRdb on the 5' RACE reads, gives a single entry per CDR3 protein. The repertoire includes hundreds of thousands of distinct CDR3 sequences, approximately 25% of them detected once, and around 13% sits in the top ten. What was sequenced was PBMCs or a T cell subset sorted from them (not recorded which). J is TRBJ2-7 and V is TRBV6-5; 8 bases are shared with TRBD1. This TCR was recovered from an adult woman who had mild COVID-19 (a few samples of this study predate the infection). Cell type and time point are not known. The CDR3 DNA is TGTGCCAGCGCCCTCGGGACAGGTAGGACCTACGAGCAGTACTTC. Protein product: CASALGTGRTYEQYF.